This TCR beta chain came from a study of shared clonotypes between healthy human individuals (dated by TCRdb to 2019 to 2021). The study in broad terms: A couple of women and three men aged 18 to 49 years were included in the cohort. For each donor, CD4 naive and CD4 memory were each given three plates, CD8 naive was given two plates, and CD8 memory was given one plate. Different laboratories and diverse techniques were used to prepare libraries and sequence TCR repertoires, to increase sequencing depth and limit assay-specific biases. Blood TCR repertoires of 5 or 6 healthy adults were deeply sequenced to estimate repertoire size and the extent of clonotype sharing between individuals. Leukapheresis yielded between about 0.85 and 10 billion PBMCs per donor.

The CDR3 runs 16 residues from the cysteine to the phenylalanine. The kept DNA is CDR3 alone, 48 bases in frame from the first base. Via the germline V gene, CDR1 is MGHRA and CDR2 YSYEKL. Trimmed from V: 0 bases; trimmed from J: 6 bases; junction bases lacking a gene match: 6. Using the deep immunoSEQ assay, TCR CDR3 regions were amplified from genomic DNA by multiplex PCR. Genomic DNA extracted from each cell subset was distributed evenly over all wells of several immunoSEQ 96-well plates, and each plate served as one replicate. Each replicate PCR for sorted subsets received about 210 ng genomic DNA, equal to roughly 30,000 T cell genomes. The purified libraries were quantified using a Qubit 3.0 fluorometer, sized with a Bioanalyzer 2100, and then quantified again using the KAPA Library Quantification kit. Each immunoSEQ 96-well plate was sequenced on its own single-read 150-cycle Illumina NextSeq 550 flow cell. The original pipeline was this. The immunoSEQ output contained only junctional sequences without quality scores, so filtering could not match that applied to full-length reads. Sequences were annotated with PyIR, a Python wrapper for IgBLAST v1.9, and V/J genes and CDR3 were assigned using IMGT germline references. Reads were filtered out if the reads had weak V/J assignments (E-value above 1e-6), no CDR3, stop codons, out-of-frame junctions, or ambiguous translated residues. A V3J clonotype was defined by an identical inferred V gene, J gene, and CDR3 amino acid sequence. To compute the percentage overlap between repertoires, the number of shared unique clonotypes was divided by the size of the smaller repertoire. Repertoire richness was assessed with RTK rarefaction, the Chao1 estimator, and Recon v2.1 estimates of unobserved clonotypes. Generation probabilities were computed with OLGA for all TCRbeta clonotypes obtained by the gDNA method from four donors. This is the immuneACCESS table as TCRdb keeps it, with only in-frame sequences that have V and J called. A part of the clones is gone; compared with another copy, unresolved V genes explain less than half, and the rest is unexplained. V and J calls and clone size are given by that table; D and trimming were obtained from the DNA. This sample is represented by some 580,000 clones; more than 95% of them were singletons. The leading ten clones occupy about 0.06% of the sample.

This clone was found once. This clone's antigen is unknown. No base quality information exists; no much larger clone differs at one position. Healthy HIV-negative adults with no recently reported acute infections or vaccinations were included as donors. Only Caucasian adults living in Nashville, Tennessee, USA were represented among the donors. Magnetic negative selection was used to enrich CD4+ T cells, after which naive cells were positively selected on CD45RA and the negative fraction became the memory subset. Blood was obtained by leukapheresis, after which PBMCs were separated by Ficoll-Histopaque density gradient centrifugation and cryopreserved in liquid nitrogen vapor phase. Analytical flow cytometry was used to check the purity and quantity of every magnetically sorted T cell population. Genomic DNA was isolated from every sorted fraction and measured by UV absorbance on a Nanodrop 2000c.

The paper's findings and limits, for the study overall: Sharing across several donors was observed for roughly 5.4% of naive CD4, over 3% of naive CD8, 2% to 2.5% of memory CD4, and approximately 0.41% of memory CD8 clonotypes. Incomplete sequencing was indicated by rarefaction of sorted-subset datasets, despite the large sequencing depth. Pairwise subsampling led to the expectation that sequencing depth would affect the degree of clonotype sharing among donors. Compared with non-shared clonotypes, the clonotypes found in all four sorted-subset donors had higher generation probabilities. Larger estimated clonotype richness was generally found for naive subsets than for memory subsets. The genetic and exposure-history diversity represented was limited by the small number of donors. Sampling was restricted to blood, and TCR repertoires in tissues likely differ from the TCR repertoires found in blood.

The chain was built from TRBV4-1 and TRBJ1-2, with 11 bases matching TRBD1. Sequencing used naive CD4+ T cells sorted from blood. The sample's cell subset or site label, decoded: CD45RA+ positively selected. This receptor was identified in a young woman in good health. This receptor carries the CDR3 CASSQEGQGARHGYTF. The bases are TGCGCCAGCAGCCAAGAAGGACAGGGGGCAAGGCATGGCTACACCTTC.